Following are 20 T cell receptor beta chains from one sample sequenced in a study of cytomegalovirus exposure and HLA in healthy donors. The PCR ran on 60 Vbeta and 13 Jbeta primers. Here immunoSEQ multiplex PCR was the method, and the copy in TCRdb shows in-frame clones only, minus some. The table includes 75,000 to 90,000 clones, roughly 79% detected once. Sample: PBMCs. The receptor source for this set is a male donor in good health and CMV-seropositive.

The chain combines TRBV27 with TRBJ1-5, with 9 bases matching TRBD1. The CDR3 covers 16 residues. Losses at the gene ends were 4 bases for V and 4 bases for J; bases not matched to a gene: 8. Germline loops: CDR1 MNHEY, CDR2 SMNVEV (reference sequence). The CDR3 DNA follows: TGTGCCAGCAGTTCGATACAGGGGGCTAGAAATCAGCCCCAGCATTTT. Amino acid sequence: CASSSIQGARNQPQHF.

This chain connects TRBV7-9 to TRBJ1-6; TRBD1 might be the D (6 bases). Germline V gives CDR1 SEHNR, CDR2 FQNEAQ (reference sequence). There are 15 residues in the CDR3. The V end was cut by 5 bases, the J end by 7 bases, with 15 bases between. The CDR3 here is CASSPLGHLNSPLHF. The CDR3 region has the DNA TGTGCCAGCAGCCCTCTGGGACACCTAAATTCACCCCTCCACTTT.

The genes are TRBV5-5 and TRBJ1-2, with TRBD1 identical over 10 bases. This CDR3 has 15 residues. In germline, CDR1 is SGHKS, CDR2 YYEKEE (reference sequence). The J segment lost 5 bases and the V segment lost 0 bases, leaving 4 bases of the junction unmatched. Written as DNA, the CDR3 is TGTGCCAGCAGCTTGGGGGACAGGGGTGGATATGGCTACACCTTC. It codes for CASSLGDRGGYGYTF.

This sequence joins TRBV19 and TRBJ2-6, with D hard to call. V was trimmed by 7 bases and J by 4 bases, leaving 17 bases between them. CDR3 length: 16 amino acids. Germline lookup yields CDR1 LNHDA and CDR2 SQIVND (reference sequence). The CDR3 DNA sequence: TGTGCCAGTACGGTCGGGTGGATGGCAGGGGCCAACGTCCTGACTTTC. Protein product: CASTVGWMAGANVLTF.

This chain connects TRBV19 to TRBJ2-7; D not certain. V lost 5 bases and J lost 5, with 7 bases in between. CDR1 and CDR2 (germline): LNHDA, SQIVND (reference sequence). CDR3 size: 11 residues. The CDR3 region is CASSAYNEQYF. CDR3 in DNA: TGTGCCAGTAGTGCTTACAACGAGCAGTACTTC.

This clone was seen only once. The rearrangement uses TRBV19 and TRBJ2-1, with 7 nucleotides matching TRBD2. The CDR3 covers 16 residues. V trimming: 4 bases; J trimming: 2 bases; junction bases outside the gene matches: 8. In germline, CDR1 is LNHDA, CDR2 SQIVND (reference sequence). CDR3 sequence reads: CASSTRRRGTYNEQFF. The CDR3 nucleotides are TGTGCCAGTAGTACCCGTCGGCGGGGGACCTACAATGAGCAGTTCTTC. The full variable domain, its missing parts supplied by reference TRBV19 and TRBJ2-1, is DGGITQSPKYLFRKEGQNVTLSCEQNLNHDAMYWYRQDPGQGLRLIYYSQIVNDFQKGDIAEGYSVSREKKESFPLTVTSAQKNPTAFYLCASSTRRRGTYNEQFFGPGTRLTVL.

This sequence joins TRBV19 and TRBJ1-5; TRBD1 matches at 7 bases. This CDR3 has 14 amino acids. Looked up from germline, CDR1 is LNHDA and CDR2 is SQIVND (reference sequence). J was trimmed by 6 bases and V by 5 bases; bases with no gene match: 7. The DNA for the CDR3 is TGTGCCAGTAGTTACAGGGGCGGCGTTCAGCCCCAGCATTTT. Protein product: CASSYRGGVQPQHF. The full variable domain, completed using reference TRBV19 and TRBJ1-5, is DGGITQSPKYLFRKEGQNVTLSCEQNLNHDAMYWYRQDPGQGLRLIYYSQIVNDFQKGDIAEGYSVSREKKESFPLTVTSAQKNPTAFYLCASSYRGGVQPQHFGDGTRLSIL.

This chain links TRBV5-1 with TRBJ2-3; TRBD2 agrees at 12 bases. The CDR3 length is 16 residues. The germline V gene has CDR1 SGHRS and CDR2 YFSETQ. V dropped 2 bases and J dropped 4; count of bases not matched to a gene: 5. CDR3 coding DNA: TGCGCCAGCAGCTTACAGACTAGCGGGAGTGCAGATACGCAGTATTTT. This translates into CASSLQTSGSADTQYF.

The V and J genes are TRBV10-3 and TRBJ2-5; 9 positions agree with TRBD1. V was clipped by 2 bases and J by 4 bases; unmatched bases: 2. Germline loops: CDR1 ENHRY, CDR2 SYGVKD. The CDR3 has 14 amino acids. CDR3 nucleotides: TGTGCCATCAGTGAGAACAGGGGGCGAGAGACCCAGTACTTC. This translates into CAISENRGRETQYF.

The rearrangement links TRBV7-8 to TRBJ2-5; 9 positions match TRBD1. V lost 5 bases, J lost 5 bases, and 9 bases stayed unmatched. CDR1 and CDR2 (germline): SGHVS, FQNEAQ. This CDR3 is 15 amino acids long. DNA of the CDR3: TGTGCCAGCAGCCCCAGGGACAGGGTAAAGGAGACCCAGTACTTC. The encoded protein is CASSPRDRVKETQYF.

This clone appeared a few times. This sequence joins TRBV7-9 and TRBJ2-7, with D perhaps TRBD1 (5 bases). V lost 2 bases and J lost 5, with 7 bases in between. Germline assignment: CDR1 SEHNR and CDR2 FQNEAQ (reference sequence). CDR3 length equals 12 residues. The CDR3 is CASSLPQDEQYF. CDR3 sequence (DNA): TGTGCCAGCAGCTTACCACAGGACGAGCAGTACTTC.

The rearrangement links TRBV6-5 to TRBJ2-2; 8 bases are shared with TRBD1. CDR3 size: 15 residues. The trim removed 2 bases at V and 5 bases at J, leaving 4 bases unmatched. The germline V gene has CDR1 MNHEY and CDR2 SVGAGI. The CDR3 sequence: CASSYQWTGTGELFF. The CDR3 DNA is TGTGCCAGCAGTTACCAATGGACAGGGACCGGGGAGCTGTTTTTT.

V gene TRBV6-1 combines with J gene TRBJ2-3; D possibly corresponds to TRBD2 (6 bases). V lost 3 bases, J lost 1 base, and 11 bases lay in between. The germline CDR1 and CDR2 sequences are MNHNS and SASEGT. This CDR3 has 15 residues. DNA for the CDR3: TGTGCCAGCAGTGATAGAGAGCGGGGCACAGATACGCAGTATTTT. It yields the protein CASSDRERGTDTQYF.

As DNA, the CDR3 is TGTGCCATCAGCCGGACAGGGACTGAAGCTTTCTTT. Protein: CAISRTGTEAFF. The rearrangement links TRBV10-3 to TRBJ1-1, with 8 positions matching TRBD1. V shed 6 bases and J 5 bases; nucleotides not matched to a gene: 2. CDR3 length: 12 residues. CDR1 and CDR2 from the germline V gene are ENHRY and SYGVKD.

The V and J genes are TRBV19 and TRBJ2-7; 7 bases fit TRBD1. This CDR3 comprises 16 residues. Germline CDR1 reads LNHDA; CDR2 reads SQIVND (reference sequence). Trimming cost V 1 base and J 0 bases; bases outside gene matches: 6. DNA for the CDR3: TGTGCCAGTAGTATAGCAGGGGGACGAGGCTCCTACGAGCAGTACTTC. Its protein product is CASSIAGGRGSYEQYF. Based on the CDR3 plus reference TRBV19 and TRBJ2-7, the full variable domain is DGGITQSPKYLFRKEGQNVTLSCEQNLNHDAMYWYRQDPGQGLRLIYYSQIVNDFQKGDIAEGYSVSREKKESFPLTVTSAQKNPTAFYLCASSIAGGRGSYEQYFGPGTRLTVT.

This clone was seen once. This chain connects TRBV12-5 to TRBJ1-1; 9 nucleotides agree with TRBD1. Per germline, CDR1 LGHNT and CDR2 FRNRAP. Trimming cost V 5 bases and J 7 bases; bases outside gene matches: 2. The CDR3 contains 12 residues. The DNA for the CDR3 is TGTGCTAGTGGTCTGGACAGGGGTGAAGCTTTCTTT. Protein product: CASGLDRGEAFF.

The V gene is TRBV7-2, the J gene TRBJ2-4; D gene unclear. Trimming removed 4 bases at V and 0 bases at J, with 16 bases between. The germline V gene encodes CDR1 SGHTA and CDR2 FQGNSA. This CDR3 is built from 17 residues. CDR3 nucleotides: TGTGCCAGCAGCTCCTACGCAACGGTACTAGCCAAAAACATTCAGTACTTC. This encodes CASSSYATVLAKNIQYF.

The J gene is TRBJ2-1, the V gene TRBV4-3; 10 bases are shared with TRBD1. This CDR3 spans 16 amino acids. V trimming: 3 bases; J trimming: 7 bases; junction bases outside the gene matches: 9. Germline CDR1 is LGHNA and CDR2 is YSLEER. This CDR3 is CASSQLGQGDANEQFF. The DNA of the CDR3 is TGCGCCAGCAGCCAGTTAGGACAGGGGGATGCAAATGAGCAGTTCTTC.

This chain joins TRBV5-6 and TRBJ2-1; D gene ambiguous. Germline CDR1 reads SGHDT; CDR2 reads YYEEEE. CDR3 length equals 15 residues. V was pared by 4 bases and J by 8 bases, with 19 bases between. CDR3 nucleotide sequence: TGTGCCAGCAGCAACGAGCCGACAAGTATACATGAGCAGTTCTTC. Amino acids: CASSNEPTSIHEQFF. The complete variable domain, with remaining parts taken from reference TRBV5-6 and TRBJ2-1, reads DAGVTQSPTHLIKTRGQQVTLRCSPKSGHDTVSWYQQALGQGPQFIFQYYEEEERQRGNFPDRFSGHQFPNYSSELNVNALLLGDSALYLCASSNEPTSIHEQFFGPGTRLTVL.

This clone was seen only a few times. The CDR3 bases are TGTGCCAGCAGGACCCGGGAGAGGTTTAATGAAAAACTGTTTTTT. Protein: CASRTRERFNEKLFF. This chain uses TRBV5-6 with TRBJ1-4; no definite D call. The CDR3 covers 15 residues. The V end lost 5 bases, the J end lost 4 bases, and 15 bases lay between the germline ends. Looked up from germline, CDR1 is SGHDT and CDR2 is YYEEEE.